This T cell receptor beta chain was found in a study of patients and donors after allogeneic stem cell transplantation. MiXCR, applied by TCRdb to the RT-PCR reads, yields one record per CDR3 protein. Of roughly 960,000 distinct CDR3 sequences in the sample, around 17% are singletons; the top ten hold 5% to 6.5%. Germline CDR1 reads SGHDN; CDR2 reads FVKESK. CDR3 size: 14 residues. The V and J ends lost 3 bases and 11 bases respectively, with 16 bases between them. The specimen was blood, either unsorted or a sorted T cell fraction (not recorded which). The genes are TRBV14 and TRBJ1-4; D not resolved. The sequence came from a human donor who was either an allogeneic HSCT recipient or a stem cell or donor lymphocyte infusion donor (not recorded which). It is not recorded whose cells these are; they may come from a transplant donor. CDR3 sequence reads: CASSHRPSLDKLFF. The DNA of the CDR3 is TGTGCCAGCAGCCACAGGCCGAGCCTAGATAAACTGTTTTTT. Full variable domain (outside the CDR3, taken from reference TRBV14 and TRBJ1-4): EAGVTQFPSHSVIEKGQTVTLRCDPISGHDNLYWYRRVMGKEIKFLLHFVKESKQDESGMPNNRFLAERTGGTYSTLKVQPAELEDSGVYFCASSHRPSLDKLFFGSGTQLSVL.